This TCR beta chain was sequenced during a study of T-cell memory formation after mild COVID-19. CDR3 length: 14 residues. Trimming cost V 5 bases and J 4 bases, with 14 bases left between them. Germline CDR1 is SGHTA and CDR2 is FQGNSA. MiXCR, applied by TCRdb to the 5' RACE reads, yields one record per CDR3 protein. Here the sample spans 470,000 or so distinct CDR3 sequences, around a quarter being singletons. This clonotype has at least ten counts. This sequence joins TRBV7-2 and TRBJ1-1; D is uncertain. Material for sequencing was PBMCs or a T cell subset sorted from them (not recorded which). The receptor's source is an adult woman who had mild COVID-19 (a few samples of this study predate the infection). Cell type and time point are not known. The CDR3 loop reads CASSHGNGGTEAFF. In DNA form, the CDR3 reads TGTGCCAGCAGCCATGGAAACGGCGGCACTGAAGCTTTCTTT.